The 12 T cell receptor beta chains in this list originate from one sample, sequenced in a study of blood T cell repertoires in COVID-19. The repertoire was sequenced with immunoSEQ multiplex PCR; TCRdb's copy has only in-frame clones and lacks some. The sample has over 150,000 clones; more than 75% are singletons. The specimen was PBMCs or T cells enriched from blood (not recorded which). These TCRs come from a woman aged 45 to 65 who had recovered from COVID-19.

The V and J genes are TRBV5-8 and TRBJ1-1, with D possibly matching TRBD1 (6 bases). This CDR3 is 16 amino acids long. The V and J ends lost 3 bases and 7 bases respectively, with 22 bases between them. In germline, CDR1 is SGHTS, CDR2 YDEGEE. As DNA, the CDR3 is TGTGCCAGCAGCTCAACTATATTAAGACAGGTGATTGAAGCTTTCTTT. Protein: CASSSTILRQVIEAFF. Variable domain in full (rest from reference TRBV5-8 and TRBJ1-1): EAGVTQSPTHLIKTRGQQATLRCSPISGHTSVYWYQQALGLGLQFLLWYDEGEERNRGNFPPRFSGRQFPNYSSELNVNALELEDSALYLCASSSTILRQVIEAFFGQGTRLTVV.

The chain links TRBV19 to TRBJ2-2; 9 nucleotides align to TRBD2. The CDR3 extends over 15 amino acids. V gave up 3 bases and J gave up 5 bases; unmatched junction bases: 4. Germline lookup yields CDR1 LNHDA and CDR2 SQIVND (reference sequence). The CDR3: CASSIIAGVTGELFF. The DNA of the CDR3 is TGTGCCAGTAGTATTATAGCGGGAGTGACCGGGGAGCTGTTTTTT.

The chain recombines TRBV28 with TRBJ2-1, with 9 bases matching TRBD1. The CDR3 runs 16 residues. Germline CDR1 and CDR2: MDHEN and SYDVKM. The V and J ends lost 6 bases and 7 bases, in that order; junction bases with no gene match: 13. Written as DNA, the CDR3 is TGTGCCAGCAGCAACTTACAGGGGGCAGGGCTAAATGAGCAGTTCTTC. This codes for CASSNLQGAGLNEQFF. Complete variable domain (other parts from reference TRBV28 and TRBJ2-1): DVKVTQSSRYLVKRTGEKVFLECVQDMDHENMFWYRQDPGLGLRLIYFSYDVKMKEKGDIPEGYSVSREKKERFSLILESASTNQTSMYLCASSNLQGAGLNEQFFGPGTRLTVL.

The CDR3 region is CASRNMEGGKNIQYF. The CDR3, as DNA: TGTGCCAGCAGGAATATGGAGGGCGGCAAAAACATTCAGTACTTC. This sequence joins TRBV27 and TRBJ2-4; D is perhaps TRBD2 (6 bases). Per germline, CDR1 MNHEY and CDR2 SMNVEV (reference sequence). The CDR3 spans 15 residues. With 6 bases removed from V and 3 bases from J, the gap between germline ends came to 15 bases.

The genes are TRBV7-2 and TRBJ2-1; 8 nucleotides agree with TRBD2. CDR3 length equals 15 residues. The V and J ends lost 1 base and 6 bases, in that order; junction bases with no gene match: 5. Germline V CDR1 and CDR2: SGHTA, FQGNSA. Here the CDR3 DNA reads TGTGCCAGCAGCTTAGAGGGACTAGTGGGCAATGAGCAGTTCTTC. This gives the protein CASSLEGLVGNEQFF.

The chain is built from TRBV3-1 (or the pseudogene TRBV3-2) and TRBJ2-7, with 10 bases aligning to TRBD1. The CDR3 consists of 14 residues. The V gene end was trimmed by 1 base and the J gene end by 5 bases; junction bases not matched to a gene: 2. CDR1 and CDR2 from the germline V gene are LGHDT and YNNKEL (reference sequence). CDR3 region: CASSQGTGGDEQYF. The CDR3 DNA reads as TGTGCCAGCAGCCAAGGGACAGGGGGAGACGAGCAGTACTTC.

J is TRBJ1-5 and V is TRBV7-2; a weak D match, TRBD1 (5 bases). CDR3 length: 13 amino acids. With 5 bases removed from V and 8 bases from J, the gap between germline ends came to 13 bases. The germline V gene has CDR1 SGHTA and CDR2 FQGNSA. The CDR3 region is CASSLIRGEPQHF. In nucleotides, the CDR3 is TGTGCCAGCAGCCTAATAAGGGGTGAGCCCCAGCATTTT. Drawing the rest from reference TRBV7-2 and TRBJ1-5, the complete variable domain is GAGVSQSPSNKVTEKGKDVELRCDPISGHTALYWYRQSLGQGLEFLIYFQGNSAPDKSGLPSDRFSAERTGGSVSTLTIQRTQQEDSAVYLCASSLIRGEPQHFGDGTRLSIL.

The count of this clone is one. The chain carries TRBV2 and TRBJ1-6; 8 bases are a match to TRBD1. V dropped 6 bases and J dropped 14; count of bases not matched to a gene: 6. Germline loops: CDR1 SNHLY, CDR2 FYNNEI. CDR3 length: 12 amino acids. The CDR3 sequence is CASRETGVALHF. The CDR3 DNA reads as TGTGCCAGCAGGGAGACAGGGGTCGCCCTCCACTTT.

The gene calls are TRBV10-1 and TRBJ2-7, with D perhaps matching TRBD2 (6 bases). Germline V gene data show CDR1 as WNHNN and CDR2 as SYGVQD (reference sequence). This CDR3 has 13 amino acids. Trimming stripped 5 bases from V and 6 bases from J, with 14 bases between. DNA of the CDR3: TGCGCCAGCAGTCCCGGGACTTCTCTCGAGCAGTACTTC. It encodes CASSPGTSLEQYF.

This clone was counted many times. The chain uses TRBV6-5 and TRBJ1-1; a weak D match, TRBD1 (6 bases). V was clipped by 6 bases and J by 6 bases, with 14 bases between them. Germline lookup yields CDR1 MNHEY and CDR2 SVGAGI. The CDR3 length is 13 residues. Here the CDR3 reads CASRHGQRPEAFF. The CDR3 DNA reads as TGTGCCAGCAGGCACGGACAGAGGCCTGAAGCTTTCTTT.

The chain recombines TRBV5-1 with TRBJ2-1; 8 bases fit TRBD2. CDR1 and CDR2 from the germline V gene are SGHRS and YFSETQ. This CDR3 has 18 residues. With V trimmed by 2 bases and J by 5 bases, 15 bases remained unmatched. The CDR3 sequence: CASSFNIRGGRSDNEQFF. The CDR3 DNA sequence: TGCGCCAGCAGCTTTAATATACGGGGCGGGAGGAGTGACAATGAGCAGTTCTTC.

The rearrangement uses TRBV11-3 and TRBJ1-6; D not certain. With 3 bases removed from V and 2 bases from J, the gap between germline ends came to 8 bases. The CDR3 runs to 15 residues. Germline V gene data show CDR1 as SGHNT and CDR2 as YENEEA. CDR3 amino acids: CASSLSSPYNSPLHF. The DNA for the CDR3 is TGTGCCAGCAGCTTGTCGAGCCCCTATAATTCACCCCTCCACTTT.